This T cell receptor beta chain was identified in a study of cytomegalovirus exposure and HLA in healthy donors. Study observations and caveats: Productive status was seen about 90% or about 30% of the time for most TCR beta V segments in an earlier analysis.

In regard to this clone: Its antigen is unknown.

V was pared by 3 bases and J by 8 bases, with 10 bases of the junction left unmatched. This CDR3 spans 15 amino acids. CDR1 is SGHKS, CDR2 YYEKEE, per germline (reference sequence). The PCR was carried out with 60 Vbeta primers and 13 Jbeta primers. The table came from immunoSEQ multiplex PCR; TCRdb's copy has only in-frame clones and leaves some out. This table holds about 90,000 clones, roughly three quarters found once. V and J are TRBV5-5 and TRBJ2-1, with 8 positions matching TRBD1. Sequencing was performed on PBMCs. The origin of this receptor is a woman aged 55-69 years in good health and CMV-seropositive. For the CDR3, the DNA is TGTGCCAGCAGCTCAGGGGGCGCAAAAGTTCATGAGCAGTTCTTC. Its protein product is CASSSGGAKVHEQFF.